This entry features one TCR beta chain sequence. This clonotype was observed at least ten times. What this receptor recognizes is not known. There are no base qualities to consult, and no much larger clone falls within one base. This entry belongs to a study of HIV-infected children after antiretroviral therapy interruption (dated 2019 in TCRdb). A note on the overall study: Eight children, all with CD4+ count above 500 and viral load below 50 copies/ml, were included, of whom four were on planned treatment interruption and four were on continuous treatment. The interruption group had a median age of around 9.6 years, compared with about 8 years in the continuous treatment group. Recorded exposure to EBV and CMV was present in most of the participating children. In the interruption arm, samples were obtained at week 0, week 12, end of interruption (week 24 or 48), and about 3 years after study end. In the continuous-treatment arm, samples from corresponding weeks 0, 48 and 150 were analyzed. TCR repertoires were compared between children on planned treatment interruption and children on continuous antiretroviral treatment, alongside thymic output measurements. Overall study outcomes, separate from this receptor: An increase in the naive CD4+ Gini coefficient was observed by the end of treatment interruption, suggesting clonal expansion, and a return to baseline was observed by 3 years. In naive CD4+ repertoires of PTI patients, reduced CDR3 sharing between time points was observed after interruption began, whereas many sequences were found to be shared between end of interruption and 3 years later. The small number of patients is a limitation of the study, so the data should be interpreted with caution. The sorted CD45RA+ naive cells might contain minor non-naive CD45RA+ populations, such as EMRA or stem memory cells.

Reading from cysteine to phenylalanine, the CDR3 counts 15 amino acids. Solely the CDR3 DNA is kept, with 45 bases framed from the first base. Reading the germline V gene (reference sequence) gives CDR1 DFQATT and CDR2 SNEGSKA. After removal of 5 bases from V and 0 bases from J, the junction retains 4 bases not matched to a gene. Taken with the paper, the label for treatment or condition translates to: PENTA 11 planned treatment interruption arm or continuous ART arm. The participants, all children from the United Kingdom aged 2 to 15 years, had been on at least three-drug ART for a minimum of 24 weeks. Cryopreserved PBMCs with at least 5 million viable cells were required; four candidate patients were excluded for low viable PBMC yield. Using a FACSAria III cell sorter, naive CD4+ CD45RA+ CD45RO- T cells were FACS-sorted out of thawed PBMCs. Sorted cells were fixed, and RNA was extracted using the RNeasy FFPE kit followed by the RNeasy Micro kit.

Libraries were made using 3' RACE. To correct PCR amplification bias, TCR libraries were generated from RNA with a 3' RACE protocol that used unique molecular identifiers. Up to about 12 amplicon libraries were pooled and sequenced on an Illumina MiSeq with v2 2x250 paired-end chemistry. Processing in the source paper ran as follows. Reads were processed with Decombinator to assign V and J genes and CDR3, with barcode-based error and PCR bias correction. Repertoires were subsampled to equal depth before Gini coefficients were calculated with the R ineq package. GLIPH, Hamming distance and a shared triplet metric were used to assess CDR3 similarity. TCRdb handled the public reads itself, with Q25 trimming in fastp and clone calling in MiXCR, and kept productive beta chains. CDR3 protein sequences are deduplicated, and each keeps its most common genes and DNA. TCRdb's processing, not the authors' own work, is the source of the V and J calls. The sample contains around 50,000 distinct CDR3 sequences, around 4.5% of them found a single time. In total, the top ten clones hold approximately 0.7% of the sample.

The TCR sequence derives from a pool of human donors with HIV. The specimen comprised CD45RA+ CD4+ T cells from PBMCs, pooled from several time points, sampled from a donor given antiretroviral therapy, either interrupted or continuous. What the cell subset or site label conveys for this sample: naive CD4+ CD45RA+ CD45RO- T cells. The sequence is built from TRBV20-1 and TRBJ2-7, with 13 bases aligning to TRBD2. The sequence in DNA is TGCAGTGCTTCCGGGACTAGCGGGGTCTCCTACGAGCAGTACTTC. Protein translation: CSASGTSGVSYEQYF.